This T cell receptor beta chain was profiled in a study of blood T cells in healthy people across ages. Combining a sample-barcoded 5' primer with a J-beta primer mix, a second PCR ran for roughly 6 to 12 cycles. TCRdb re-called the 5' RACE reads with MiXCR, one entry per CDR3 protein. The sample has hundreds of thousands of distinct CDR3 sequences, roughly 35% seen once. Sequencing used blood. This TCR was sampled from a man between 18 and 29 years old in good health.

The CDR3 DNA reads TGTGCCAGCAGTGTAGTGGCGGCGGGGTACCCCTACGAGCAGTACTTC. Its translation: CASSVVAAGYPYEQYF. V gene TRBV27 combines with J gene TRBJ2-7, with D maybe TRBD2 (6 bases). The CDR3 has 16 amino acids. Germline assignment: CDR1 MNHEY and CDR2 SMNVEV (reference sequence). The V end was cut by 5 bases, the J end by 2 bases, with 19 bases between.